The 12 T cell receptor beta chains listed next were all sequenced from one sample in a study of cytomegalovirus exposure and HLA in healthy donors. It was with 60 Vbeta and 13 Jbeta primers that the PCR ran. Generated by immunoSEQ multiplex PCR, the TCRdb table keeps only in-frame clones and is missing some. The sample has around 97,000 clones; around 67% are singletons. Material: PBMCs. All receptors come from a woman aged 45-65 years in good health and CMV-seronegative.

This sequence joins TRBV19 and TRBJ1-5; no reliable D call. Deletions cut 6 bases from V and 9 bases from J, with 18 bases between. CDR3 size: 14 residues. Germline assignment: CDR1 LNHDA and CDR2 SQIVND (reference sequence). The CDR3 here is CASRSQITQGPQHF. In DNA form, the CDR3 reads TGTGCCAGTAGATCACAGATTACCCAAGGGCCCCAGCATTTT.

This chain links TRBV29-1 with TRBJ1-4, with D unclear. Germline-derived CDR1 and CDR2 are SQVTM and ANQGSEA. The CDR3 spans 12 residues. V lost 4 bases to trimming and J lost 1 base, with 4 bases between them. DNA for the CDR3: TGCAGCGTTGGGAGAACTAATGAAAAACTGTTTTTT. It codes for CSVGRTNEKLFF.

The V gene is TRBV5-1, the J gene TRBJ2-3, with 8 positions matching TRBD2. Germline lookup yields CDR1 SGHRS and CDR2 YFSETQ. With 5 bases clipped from V and 2 bases from J, the junction kept 7 bases outside the gene matches. The CDR3 length is 15 residues. CDR3 in amino acids: CASRTTSGPTDTQYF. The DNA of the CDR3 is TGCGCCAGCAGAACCACTAGCGGACCCACAGATACGCAGTATTTT.

CDR3 in amino acids: CASSLAGTDTQYF. The DNA for the CDR3 is TGTGCCAGCAGCTTAGCGGGCACAGATACGCAGTATTTT. V is TRBV11-3 and J is TRBJ2-3; D is unclear. The CDR3 extends over 13 amino acids. V lost 1 base and J lost 1, with 3 bases in between. Looked up from germline, CDR1 is SGHNT and CDR2 is YENEEA.

This clone was seen just once. The chain links TRBV27 to TRBJ2-3, with 7 bases matching TRBD1. V lost 1 base and J lost 0; bases outside the gene matches: 4. The CDR3 is 16 residues long. Germline V gives CDR1 MNHEY, CDR2 SMNVEV (reference sequence). DNA for the CDR3: TGTGCCAGCAGTTTATTGGGACAGCTTAGCACAGATACGCAGTATTTT. Amino acids: CASSLLGQLSTDTQYF.

This rearrangement joins TRBV11-2 to TRBJ2-1, with 9 bases that match TRBD1. Trimming at V came to 5 bases and at J to 6 bases, leaving 8 bases not matched to a gene. CDR1 is SGHAT and CDR2 is FQNNGV in the germline V gene. The CDR3 covers 15 residues. CDR3 nucleotides: TGTGCCAGCAGCCCACCCCACAGGGGGCTCAATGAGCAGTTCTTC. Its protein product is CASSPPHRGLNEQFF. The whole variable domain, filled in from reference TRBV11-2 and TRBJ2-1, reads EAGVAQSPRYKIIEKRQSVAFWCNPISGHATLYWYQQILGQGPKLLIQFQNNGVVDDSQLPKDRFSAERLKGVDSTLKIQPAKLEDSAVYLCASSPPHRGLNEQFFGPGTRLTVL.

Notes on this clone: The same CDR3 is also encoded by other DNA sequences in this sample. V gene TRBV4-3 combines with J gene TRBJ2-5; 9 nucleotides align to TRBD2. The CDR3 extends over 18 amino acids. The germline V gene has CDR1 LGHNA and CDR2 YSLEER. Trimming removed 0 bases from V and 4 bases from J; junction bases left unmatched: 12. CDR3 nucleotide sequence: TGCGCCAGCAGCCAAGAAGTAGTAGCAGCGGGAGGTGGAGAGACCCAGTACTTC. Residues: CASSQEVVAAGGGETQYF.

This sequence joins TRBV7-3 and TRBJ1-2; D not resolved. The CDR3 has 16 amino acids. Trimming took 0 bases from V and 2 from J, leaving 13 bases between them. Germline V gene sequence: CDR1 SGHTA, CDR2 FQGTGA. The CDR3 reads CASSLTPSTRNYGYTF. CDR3 bases: TGTGCCAGCAGCTTAACCCCTTCGACAAGGAACTATGGCTACACCTTC.

The chain has TRBV7-8 and TRBJ2-3, with D perhaps TRBD2 (6 bases). V gave up 4 bases and J gave up 8 bases, with 13 bases separating them. This CDR3 is 13 amino acids long. CDR1 and CDR2 (germline): SGHVS, FQNEAQ. The CDR3 coding sequence is TGTGCCAGCAGCTCCGGGCCAGCGGGTACGCAGTATTTT. Protein: CASSSGPAGTQYF.

The V call is TRBV5-1, the J call TRBJ1-5; a weak D match, TRBD1 (6 bases). The germline V gene has CDR1 SGHRS and CDR2 YFSETQ. With 4 bases removed from V and 4 bases from J, the gap between germline ends came to 15 bases. The CDR3 sequence is 15 residues long. CDR3 region: CASSPLGQSNQPQHF. In DNA form, the CDR3 reads TGCGCCAGCAGCCCACTTGGACAGTCAAATCAGCCCCAGCATTTT.

This clone was counted between two and nine times. CDR3 sequence: CAIRALRTSGEYEQYF. CDR3 coding DNA: TGTGCCATCAGGGCCCTCCGGACTAGCGGGGAATACGAGCAGTACTTC. V gene TRBV10-3 combines with J gene TRBJ2-7; 12 bases are shared with TRBD2. V lost 6 bases, J lost 4 bases, and 10 bases stayed unmatched. The CDR3 sequence is 16 residues long. Germline-derived CDR1 and CDR2 are ENHRY and SYGVKD.

The V and J genes are TRBV10-1 and TRBJ2-5, with 9 bases fitting TRBD2. Per the germline V gene, CDR1 is WNHNN and CDR2 is SYGVQD (reference sequence). The V gene end was trimmed by 3 bases and the J gene end by 5 bases; junction bases not matched to a gene: 4. The CDR3 length is 14 residues. CDR3 nucleotide sequence: TGCGCCAGCAGTGATAGCGGGGGTTTTGAGACCCAGTACTTC. It encodes CASSDSGGFETQYF.